This T cell receptor (beta chain) came from a study of blood T cells in healthy people across ages. Primers used in a second PCR of about 6 to 11 cycles were a sample-barcoded 5' primer and a J-beta primer mix. Every cDNA molecule bore a tag from a template-switch adaptor containing 12 random nucleotides. A single record per CDR3 protein comes from TCRdb applying MiXCR to the 5' RACE reads. Seen here are almost 550,000 distinct CDR3 sequences, under 30% observed once, and the top ten hold approximately 8.7%. This CDR3 comprises 14 residues. Between the trimmed V and J ends, which lost 2 bases and 8 bases, there was a span of 15 bases. Germline V gene data show CDR1 as GTSNPN and CDR2 as SVGIG (reference sequence). Study-wide results and limits: Strongly correlated with naive T cell percentage was TCR beta diversity. The study regarded diversity estimates from one million T cells as underestimates.

This clonotype has only a few counts. Its matching antigen is unknown. These same records also appear under a second study, on T cells of mothers and their children.

The sequence derives from a boy aged 5 to 17 in good health. The sample comprised blood. J is TRBJ1-4 and V is TRBV30; TRBD1 might be the D (5 bases). CDR3 nucleotide sequence: TGTGCCTGGAGTTGGGGGGGTGACAACGAAAAACTGTTTTTT. Protein sequence: CAWSWGGDNEKLFF. The full variable domain, rest sourced from reference TRBV30 and TRBJ1-4, is SQTIHQWPATLVQPVGSPLSLECTVEGTSNPNLYWYRQAAGRGLQLLFYSVGIGQISSEVPQNLSASRPQDRQFILSSKKLLLSDSGFYLCAWSWGGDNEKLFFGSGTQLSVL.